Here is one T cell receptor (beta chain) with its context. The antigen remains unidentified. This sample was included in a study of T cell responses to AZD1222 COVID-19 vaccine. Study-wide findings and caveats: Only after the peak T cell response were repertoires sampled. Donors in the cohort were predominantly white British and more often female, and clonal diversity was possibly underestimated.

Trimming removed 7 bases at V and 0 bases at J, with 18 bases between. The CDR3 has 17 residues. The table came from immunoSEQ multiplex PCR; TCRdb's copy has only in-frame clones and leaves some out. Of roughly 130,000 clones in the sample, about 90% were seen once. The material was peripheral blood, obtained on day 0 of AZD1222 vaccination. The rearrangement uses TRBV23-1 and TRBJ1-4, with unresolved D. TRBV23-1 is marked as an open reading frame, function uncertain. The clonotype comes from an adult in good health. DNA for the CDR3: TGCGCCAGCACGCTGCCCGGTTTAAAGGCAACTAATGAAAAACTGTTTTTT. Amino acid sequence: CASTLPGLKATNEKLFF.